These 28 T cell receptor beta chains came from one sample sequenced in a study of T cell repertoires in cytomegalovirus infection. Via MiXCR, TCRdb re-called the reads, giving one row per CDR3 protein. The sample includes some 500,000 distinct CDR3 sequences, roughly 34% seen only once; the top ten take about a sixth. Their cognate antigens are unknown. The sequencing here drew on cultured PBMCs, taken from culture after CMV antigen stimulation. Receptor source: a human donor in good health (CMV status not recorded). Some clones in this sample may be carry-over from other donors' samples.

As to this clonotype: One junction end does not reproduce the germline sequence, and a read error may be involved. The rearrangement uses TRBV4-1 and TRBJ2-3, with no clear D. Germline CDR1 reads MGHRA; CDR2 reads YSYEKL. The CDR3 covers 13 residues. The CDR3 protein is CASSPPARDTQYF. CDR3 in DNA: TGTGCCAGCAGCCCCCCGGCTCGGGATACGCAGTATTTT.

The CDR3 spells CASSSAGGRETQYF. In DNA, the CDR3 is TGTGCCAGCAGTTCAGCGGGAGGACGGGAGACCCAGTACTTC. The rearrangement joins TRBV12-3 or TRBV12-4 to TRBJ2-5; TRBD2 matches at 9 bases. The CDR3 has 14 residues. Trimming removed 4 bases from V and 5 bases from J; junction bases left unmatched: 5.

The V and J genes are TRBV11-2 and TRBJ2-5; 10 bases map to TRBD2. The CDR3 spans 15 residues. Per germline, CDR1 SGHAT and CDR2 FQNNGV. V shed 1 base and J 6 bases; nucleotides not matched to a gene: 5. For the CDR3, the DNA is TGTGCCAGCAGCTTAGGAGCGGGAGGGTGGCAGACCCAGTACTTC. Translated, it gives CASSLGAGGWQTQYF.

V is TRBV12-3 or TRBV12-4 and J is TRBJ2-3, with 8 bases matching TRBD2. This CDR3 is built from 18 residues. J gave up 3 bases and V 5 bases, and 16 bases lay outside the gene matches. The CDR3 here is CASSPQIRLARLTDTQYF. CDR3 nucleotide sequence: TGTGCCAGCAGTCCCCAGATCCGACTAGCGAGATTAACAGATACGCAGTATTTT.

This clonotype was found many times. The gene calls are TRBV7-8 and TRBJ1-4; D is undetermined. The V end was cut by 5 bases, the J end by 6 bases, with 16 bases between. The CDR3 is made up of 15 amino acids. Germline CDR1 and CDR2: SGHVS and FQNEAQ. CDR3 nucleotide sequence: TGTGCCAGCAGCCCACGGAACCGTTTACATGAAAAACTGTTTTTT. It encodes CASSPRNRLHEKLFF.

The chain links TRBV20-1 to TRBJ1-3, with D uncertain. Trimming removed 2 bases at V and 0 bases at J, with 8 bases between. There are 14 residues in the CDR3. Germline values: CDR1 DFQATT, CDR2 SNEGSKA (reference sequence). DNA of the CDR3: TGCAGTGCTAGAACAGCGAACTCTGGAAACACCATATATTTT. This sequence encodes CSARTANSGNTIYF.

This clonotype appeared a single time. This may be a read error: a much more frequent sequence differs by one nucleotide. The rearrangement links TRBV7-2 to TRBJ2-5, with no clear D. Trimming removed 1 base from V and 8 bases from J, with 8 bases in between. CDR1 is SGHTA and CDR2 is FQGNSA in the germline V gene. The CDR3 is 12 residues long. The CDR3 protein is CASSLDDNTQYF. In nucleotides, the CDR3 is TGTGCCAGCAGCTTAGACGACAATACCCAGTACTTC.

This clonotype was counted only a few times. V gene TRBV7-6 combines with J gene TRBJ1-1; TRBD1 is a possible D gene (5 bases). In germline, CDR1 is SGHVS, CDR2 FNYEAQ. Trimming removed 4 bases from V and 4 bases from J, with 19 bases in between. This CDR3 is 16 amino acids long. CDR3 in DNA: TGTGCCAGCAGCTCAGGGTGGGAGACGAGGGTCACTGAAGCTTTCTTT. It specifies CASSSGWETRVTEAFF.

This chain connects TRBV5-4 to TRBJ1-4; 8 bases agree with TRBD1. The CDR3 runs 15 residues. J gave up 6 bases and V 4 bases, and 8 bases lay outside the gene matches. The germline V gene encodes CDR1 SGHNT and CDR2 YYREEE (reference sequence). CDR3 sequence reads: CASSARTGTYEKLFF. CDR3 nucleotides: TGTGCCAGCAGCGCCCGGACAGGGACGTATGAAAAACTGTTTTTT.

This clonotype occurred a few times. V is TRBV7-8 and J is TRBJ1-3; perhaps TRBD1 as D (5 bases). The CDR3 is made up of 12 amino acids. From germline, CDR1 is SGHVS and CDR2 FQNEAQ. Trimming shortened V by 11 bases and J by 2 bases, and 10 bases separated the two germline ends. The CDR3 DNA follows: TGTGCCTCAGGGACTGCTGGAAACACCATATATTTT. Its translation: CASGTAGNTIYF.

CDR3 DNA: TGTGCCAGCAGCCAAGGCGGGACGGGGGTCAATGAGCAGTTCTTC. This sequence encodes CASSQGGTGVNEQFF. This sequence joins TRBV4-2 and TRBJ2-1, with D possibly being TRBD2 (6 bases). The CDR3 is 15 residues long. V was trimmed by 1 base and J by 6 bases, leaving 13 bases between them. CDR1 is LGHNA and CDR2 is YNFKEQ in the germline V gene.

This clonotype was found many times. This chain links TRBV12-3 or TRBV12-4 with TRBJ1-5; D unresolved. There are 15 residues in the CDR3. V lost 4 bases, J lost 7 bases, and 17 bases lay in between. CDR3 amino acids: CASSSSGERAQPQHF. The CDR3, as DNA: TGTGCCAGCAGTTCGAGTGGAGAGAGAGCCCAGCCCCAGCATTTT.

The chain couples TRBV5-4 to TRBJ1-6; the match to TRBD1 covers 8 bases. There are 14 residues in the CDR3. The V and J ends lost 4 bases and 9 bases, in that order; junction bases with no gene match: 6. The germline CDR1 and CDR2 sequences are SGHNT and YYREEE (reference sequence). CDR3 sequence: CASSPDRGISPLHF. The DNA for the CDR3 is TGTGCCAGCAGCCCTGACAGGGGAATTTCACCCCTCCACTTT.

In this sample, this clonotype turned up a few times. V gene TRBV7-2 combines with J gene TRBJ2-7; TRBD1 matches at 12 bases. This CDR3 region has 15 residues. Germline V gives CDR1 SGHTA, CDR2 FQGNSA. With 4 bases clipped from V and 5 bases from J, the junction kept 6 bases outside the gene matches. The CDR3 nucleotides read TGTGCCAGCAGCTCATCCGGGACAGGGGGCCACGAGCAGTACGTC. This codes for CASSSSGTGGHEQYV.

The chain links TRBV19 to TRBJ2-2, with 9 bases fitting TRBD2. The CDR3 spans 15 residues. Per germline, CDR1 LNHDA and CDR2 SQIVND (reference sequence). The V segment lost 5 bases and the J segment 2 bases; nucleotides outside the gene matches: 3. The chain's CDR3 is CASSRLAENTGELFF. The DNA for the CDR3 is TGTGCCAGTAGTCGACTAGCGGAAAACACCGGGGAGCTGTTTTTT.

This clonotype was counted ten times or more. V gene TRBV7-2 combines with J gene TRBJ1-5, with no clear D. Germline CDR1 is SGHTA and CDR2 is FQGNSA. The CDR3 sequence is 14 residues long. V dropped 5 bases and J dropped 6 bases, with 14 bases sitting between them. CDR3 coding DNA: TGTGCCAGCAGCCAGGTTGGGGTCGGTCAGCCCCAGCATTTT. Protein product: CASSQVGVGQPQHF.

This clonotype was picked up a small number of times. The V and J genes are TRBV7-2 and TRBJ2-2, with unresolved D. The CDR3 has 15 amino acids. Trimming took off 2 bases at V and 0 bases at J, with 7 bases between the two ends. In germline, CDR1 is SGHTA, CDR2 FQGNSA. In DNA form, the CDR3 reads TGTGCCAGCAGCTTATTCGCTACGAACACCGGGGAGCTGTTTTTT. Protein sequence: CASSLFATNTGELFF.

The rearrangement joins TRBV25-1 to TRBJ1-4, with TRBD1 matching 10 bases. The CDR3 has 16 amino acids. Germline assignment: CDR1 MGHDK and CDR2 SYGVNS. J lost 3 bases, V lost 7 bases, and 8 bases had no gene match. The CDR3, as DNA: TGTGCCAGCAACTCGGGACAGGGGACGGCTAATGAAAAACTGTTTTTT. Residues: CASNSGQGTANEKLFF.

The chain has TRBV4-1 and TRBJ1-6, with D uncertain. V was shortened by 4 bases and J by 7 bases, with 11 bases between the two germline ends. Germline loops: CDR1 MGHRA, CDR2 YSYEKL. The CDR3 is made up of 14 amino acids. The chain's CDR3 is CASSPSGENSPLHF. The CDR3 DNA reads TGCGCCAGCAGCCCCTCCGGGGAGAATTCACCCCTCCACTTT.

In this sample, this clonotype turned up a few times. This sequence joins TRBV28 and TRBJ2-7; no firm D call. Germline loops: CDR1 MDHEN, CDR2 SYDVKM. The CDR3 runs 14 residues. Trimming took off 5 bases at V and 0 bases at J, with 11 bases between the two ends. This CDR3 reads CASSVLTPSYEQYF. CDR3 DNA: TGTGCCAGCAGTGTCCTAACTCCCTCCTACGAGCAGTACTTC.

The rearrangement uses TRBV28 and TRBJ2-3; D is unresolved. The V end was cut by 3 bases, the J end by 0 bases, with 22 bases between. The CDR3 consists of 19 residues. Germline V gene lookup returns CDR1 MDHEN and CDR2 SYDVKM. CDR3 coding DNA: TGTGCCAGCAGTTTGTCGACCAGCCCTAAATTGTCTAGCACAGATACGCAGTATTTT. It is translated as CASSLSTSPKLSSTDTQYF.

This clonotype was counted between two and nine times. The CDR3 spells CASTTSNPGAYNEQFF. DNA of the CDR3: TGTGCCAGCACCACTAGTAATCCGGGAGCATACAATGAGCAGTTCTTC. The rearrangement uses TRBV6-1 and TRBJ2-1; possible D gene TRBD2, 6 bases. Germline CDR1 is MNHNS and CDR2 is SASEGT. The ends were cut back, 7 bases at V and 4 bases at J, with 20 bases in the middle. The CDR3 covers 16 residues.

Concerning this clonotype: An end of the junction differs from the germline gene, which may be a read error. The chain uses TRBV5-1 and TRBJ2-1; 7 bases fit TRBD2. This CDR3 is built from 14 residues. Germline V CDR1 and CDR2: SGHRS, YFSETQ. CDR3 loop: CASSLGLAGNEQIF. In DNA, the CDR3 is TGCGCCAGCAGCTTGGGACTAGCCGGCAATGAGCAGATCTTC.

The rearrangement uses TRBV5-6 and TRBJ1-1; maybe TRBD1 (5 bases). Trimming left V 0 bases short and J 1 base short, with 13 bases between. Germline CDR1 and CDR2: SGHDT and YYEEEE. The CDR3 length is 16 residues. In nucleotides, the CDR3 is TGTGCCAGCAGCTTGGGACAGCGGTTGGGGAACACTGAAGCTTTCTTT. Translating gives CASSLGQRLGNTEAFF.

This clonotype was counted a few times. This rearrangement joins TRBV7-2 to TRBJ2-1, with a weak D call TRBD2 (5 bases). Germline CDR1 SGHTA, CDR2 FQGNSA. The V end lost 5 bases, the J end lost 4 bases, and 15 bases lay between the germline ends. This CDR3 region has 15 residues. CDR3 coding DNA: TGTGCCAGCAGCGCCGGACTGCCCATTTACAATGAGCAGTTCTTC. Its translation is CASSAGLPIYNEQFF.

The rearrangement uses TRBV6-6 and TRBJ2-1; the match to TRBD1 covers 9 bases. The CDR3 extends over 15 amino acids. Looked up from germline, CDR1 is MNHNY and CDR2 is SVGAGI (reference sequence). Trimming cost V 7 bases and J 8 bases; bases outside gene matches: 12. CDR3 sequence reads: CASKTTGGALDEQFF. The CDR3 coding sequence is TGTGCCAGCAAGACCACAGGGGGCGCATTGGATGAGCAGTTCTTC.

This CDR3 reads CASSQRRIDIETQYF. The DNA for the CDR3 is TGTGCCAGCAGTCAAAGGAGAATCGATATCGAGACCCAGTACTTC. This sequence joins TRBV25-1 and TRBJ2-5; no firm D call. Germline V gene data show CDR1 as MGHDK and CDR2 as SYGVNS. V was pared by 5 bases and J by 5 bases, with 18 bases between. CDR3 length equals 15 residues.

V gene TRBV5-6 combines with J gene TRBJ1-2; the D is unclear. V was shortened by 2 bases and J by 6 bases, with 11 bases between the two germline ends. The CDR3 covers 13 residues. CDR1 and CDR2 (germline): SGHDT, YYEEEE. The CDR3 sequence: CASSLKGINGYTF. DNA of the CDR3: TGTGCCAGCAGCTTAAAAGGGATCAATGGCTACACCTTC.